The 20 T cell receptor beta chains listed next were all sequenced from one sample in a study of control samples from healthy donors and cancer patients. Profiled with immunoSEQ multiplex PCR; TCRdb holds only in-frame clones, not every one. The sample holds roughly 100,000 clones, around nine tenths seen once. The sequencing sample was made of PBMCs. The receptor source for this set is a man aged 55 to 70 with lung cancer.

This clone was seen more than once but under ten times. The rearrangement joins TRBV9 to TRBJ1-2, with D tentatively TRBD1 (6 bases). Per germline, CDR1 SGDLS and CDR2 YYNGEE. V lost 6 bases, J lost 6 bases, and 27 bases lay in between. The CDR3 runs to 17 residues. CDR3 protein: CASTGLKVQGEENGYTF. The CDR3, as DNA: TGTGCCAGCACCGGCCTGAAAGTACAGGGAGAGGAAAATGGCTACACCTTC.

The chain employs TRBV6-1 and TRBJ1-2; a possible D gene is TRBD1 (5 bases). CDR3 length: 16 residues. CDR1 is MNHNS and CDR2 is SASEGT in the germline V gene. V shed 2 bases and J shed 0 bases, with 13 bases lying between them. In nucleotides, the CDR3 is TGTGCCAGCAGTGAAAGATTGGGACGGACTAACTATGGCTACACCTTC. It codes for CASSERLGRTNYGYTF.

This chain uses TRBV7-3 with TRBJ1-2, with D hard to call. This CDR3 is 13 amino acids long. The germline V and J ends were trimmed by 1 base and 6 bases, with 9 bases remaining between them. Germline-derived CDR1 and CDR2 are SGHTA and FQGTGA. Here the CDR3 reads CASSLNGGDGYTF. CDR3 DNA: TGTGCCAGCAGCTTAAACGGTGGGGATGGCTACACCTTC.

The rearrangement uses TRBV5-4 and TRBJ2-7, with 7 bases lining up with TRBD2. The CDR3 spans 17 residues. The V and J ends lost 4 bases and 2 bases, in that order; junction bases with no gene match: 15. Germline-derived CDR1 and CDR2 are SGHNT and YYREEE (reference sequence). Here the CDR3 reads CASSRGASGTPTYEQYV. CDR3 bases: TGTGCCAGCAGCCGAGGGGCTAGCGGTACGCCAACCTACGAGCAGTACGTC.

This chain links TRBV19 with TRBJ1-4; weak D call: TRBD1 (5 bases). Per the germline V gene, CDR1 is LNHDA and CDR2 is SQIVND (reference sequence). The V end lost 7 bases, the J end lost 3 bases, and 6 bases lay between the germline ends. The CDR3 length is 12 residues. CDR3: CASMGPNEKLFF. The CDR3 region has the DNA TGTGCCAGTATGGGGCCTAATGAAAAACTGTTTTTT.

This clone was observed a few times. The chain carries TRBV24-1 and TRBJ1-6; 10 nucleotides agree with TRBD1. The CDR3 spans 15 residues. Germline loops: CDR1 KGHDR, CDR2 SFDVKD. V lost 4 bases, J lost 7 bases, and 3 bases stayed unmatched. The CDR3 DNA is TGTGCCACCAGTGAACGGGGACAGGGGAATTCACCCCTCCACTTT. This sequence encodes CATSERGQGNSPLHF.

The chain recombines TRBV19 with TRBJ1-6, with D tentatively TRBD1 (5 bases). Germline V gene data show CDR1 as LNHDA and CDR2 as SQIVND (reference sequence). The V and J ends lost 8 bases and 1 base respectively, with 15 bases between them. The CDR3 has 16 amino acids. The CDR3 region is CASSVRDRSYNSPLHF. The CDR3 region has the DNA TGTGCCAGTTCGGTGAGGGACCGGTCCTATAATTCACCCCTCCACTTT.

DNA of the CDR3: TGTGCCAGTAGTACGGGACAGGGACGCTCTGGGGCCAACGTCCTGACTTTC. As protein: CASSTGQGRSGANVLTF. The V and J genes are TRBV19 and TRBJ2-6; 9 nucleotides align to TRBD1. The CDR3 contains 17 residues. Germline lookup yields CDR1 LNHDA and CDR2 SQIVND (reference sequence). V lost 4 bases and J lost 0; bases outside the gene matches: 4.

The V call is TRBV9, the J call TRBJ1-1; the D gene is possibly TRBD1 (6 bases). The CDR3 has 14 amino acids. V lost 4 bases and J lost 1, with 11 bases in between. CDR1 SGDLS and CDR2 YYNGEE come from the germline V gene. The CDR3 nucleotides are TGTGCCAGCAGCAATCCGACAGGGAACACTGAAGCTTTCTTT. Encoded protein: CASSNPTGNTEAFF.

This chain links TRBV6-5 with TRBJ1-1; 7 bases are a match to TRBD1. Germline assignment: CDR1 MNHEY and CDR2 SVGAGI. The CDR3 totals 14 residues. V dropped 6 bases and J dropped 8; count of bases not matched to a gene: 12. The CDR3 spells CASRVFGTVPEAFF. CDR3 coding DNA: TGTGCCAGCAGGGTATTCGGGACAGTCCCCGAAGCTTTCTTT.

V usage is TRBV9 and J usage is TRBJ1-1, with D hard to call. CDR1 SGDLS and CDR2 YYNGEE come from the germline V gene. V was trimmed by 0 bases and J by 5 bases, leaving 14 bases between them. This CDR3 is 15 amino acids long. CDR3 protein: CASSVAGEPWTEAFF. The DNA of the CDR3 is TGTGCCAGCAGCGTAGCCGGGGAACCGTGGACTGAAGCTTTCTTT.

J is TRBJ2-7 and V is TRBV7-9; D unresolved. Trimming shortened V by 6 bases and J by 2 bases, and 11 bases separated the two germline ends. This CDR3 is built from 13 residues. Germline V CDR1 and CDR2: SEHNR, FQNEAQ (reference sequence). The CDR3 nucleotides read TGTGCCAGCAGTTTACCTAGTACCTACGAGCAGTACTTC. Its protein is CASSLPSTYEQYF.

This chain links TRBV5-6 with TRBJ1-1; TRBD1 matches 11 bases. The germline V gene encodes CDR1 SGHDT and CDR2 YYEEEE. V lost 4 bases and J lost 0; bases outside the gene matches: 11. The CDR3 runs 18 residues. CDR3 protein: CASSPGTGGTLMNTEAFF. The DNA for the CDR3 is TGTGCCAGCAGCCCAGGGACAGGGGGGACTTTAATGAACACTGAAGCTTTCTTT. The complete variable domain, with remaining parts taken from reference TRBV5-6 and TRBJ1-1, reads DAGVTQSPTHLIKTRGQQVTLRCSPKSGHDTVSWYQQALGQGPQFIFQYYEEEERQRGNFPDRFSGHQFPNYSSELNVNALLLGDSALYLCASSPGTGGTLMNTEAFFGQGTRLTVV.

This chain uses TRBV4-1 with TRBJ2-1; TRBD2 matches 8 bases. This CDR3 spans 16 amino acids. Germline assignment: CDR1 MGHRA and CDR2 YSYEKL. Trimming at V came to 0 bases and at J to 7 bases, leaving 8 bases not matched to a gene. CDR3 loop: CASSQDPGGAGNEQFF. CDR3 coding DNA: TGCGCCAGCAGCCAAGATCCCGGGGGGGCGGGTAATGAGCAGTTCTTC.

The rearrangement joins TRBV6-5 to TRBJ2-7; 7 bases line up with TRBD2. The CDR3 runs 16 residues. CDR1 MNHEY and CDR2 SVGAGI come from the germline V gene. V shed 1 base, J shed 0 bases, and the junction held 6 bases outside the gene matches. CDR3 coding DNA: TGTGCCAGCAGTTACTTCAGTCCTAGCGGCTCCTACGAGCAGTACTTC. This encodes CASSYFSPSGSYEQYF.

The V gene is TRBV10-1, the J gene TRBJ2-1; TRBD2 matches 13 bases. Germline CDR1 is WNHNN and CDR2 is SYGVQD (reference sequence). CDR3 length: 14 residues. V shed 4 bases, J shed 12 bases, and the junction held 6 bases outside the gene matches. In DNA form, the CDR3 reads TGCGCCAGCAGTGGGACTAGCGGGGGTTGGGGGCAGTTCTTC. Protein sequence: CASSGTSGGWGQFF.

The gene calls are TRBV5-1 and TRBJ2-7; tentatively, D is TRBD1 (5 bases). Trimming took off 0 bases at V and 3 bases at J, with 10 bases between the two ends. This CDR3 comprises 14 residues. The germline CDR1 and CDR2 sequences are SGHRS and YFSETQ. The CDR3: CASSLVGQGYEQYV. CDR3 DNA sequence: TGCGCCAGCAGCTTGGTGGGCCAGGGCTACGAGCAGTACGTC.

J is TRBJ2-5 and V is TRBV11-3, with 7 bases fitting TRBD1. With V trimmed by 6 bases and J by 5 bases, 6 bases remained unmatched. This CDR3 has 13 residues. Germline V lookup: CDR1 SGHNT, CDR2 YENEEA. CDR3 nucleotides: TGTGCCAGCAGTAATACAGGGGCCGAGACCCAGTACTTC. This sequence encodes CASSNTGAETQYF.

This clone was counted once. V and J are TRBV24-1 and TRBJ2-3; no firm D call. CDR1 and CDR2 from the germline V gene are KGHDR and SFDVKD. The CDR3 spans 15 residues. V was cut by 6 bases and J by 2 bases, with 14 bases left in between. CDR3 region: CATSSGRQPTDTQYF. As DNA, the CDR3 is TGTGCCACCAGTAGTGGGCGACAACCCACAGATACGCAGTATTTT.

The chain combines TRBV19 with TRBJ2-1; 8 bases align to TRBD1. Germline lookup yields CDR1 LNHDA and CDR2 SQIVND (reference sequence). The junction had 11 bases not matched to a gene; V was cut back by 7 bases and J by 9 bases. The CDR3 contains 14 residues. This CDR3 is CASTTNRGYGEQFF. DNA for the CDR3: TGTGCCAGTACCACCAACAGGGGGTATGGTGAGCAGTTCTTC. Complete variable domain (other parts from reference TRBV19 and TRBJ2-1): DGGITQSPKYLFRKEGQNVTLSCEQNLNHDAMYWYRQDPGQGLRLIYYSQIVNDFQKGDIAEGYSVSREKKESFPLTVTSAQKNPTAFYLCASTTNRGYGEQFFGPGTRLTVL.